This T cell receptor (beta chain) was observed in a study of shared clonotypes between healthy human individuals (dated by TCRdb to about 2020). About the study as a whole: A few men and two women, aged 18 to 49 years, made up the cohort. To increase sequencing depth and limit assay-specific biases, TCR repertoire library preparation and sequencing were carried out by different laboratories using diverse techniques. The study deeply sequenced blood TCR repertoires of 5 or 6 healthy adults to estimate repertoire size and the extent of clonotype sharing between individuals. Per donor, leukapheresis produced somewhere between about 0.9 and 10 billion PBMCs. Per donor, three plates each were used for CD4 naive and CD4 memory, two for CD8 naive, and one for CD8 memory.

Points the paper makes about the study in general: Because the study included only a small number of donors, the genetic and exposure-history diversity represented was limited. Incomplete sequencing was indicated by rarefaction of sorted-subset datasets, despite the large sequencing depth. Based on pairwise subsampling, the degree of clonotype sharing among donors was expected to be affected by sequencing depth. Sampling was restricted to blood, and TCR repertoires in tissues likely differ from the TCR repertoires found in blood. Compared with non-shared clonotypes, clonotypes shared by all four sorted-subset donors had higher generation probabilities. Naive subsets generally had larger estimated clonotype richness than memory subsets. Sharing across several donors was observed for approximately 5% of naive CD4, 3% to 3.5% of naive CD8, 2% to 2.5% of memory CD4, and around 0.4% of memory CD8 clonotypes.

Trimming takes 6 bases from V and 0 bases from J, and the germline ends sit 20 bases apart. The CDR3 runs 17 amino acids, cysteine and phenylalanine included. CDR3 DNA only is kept here, 51 bases in frame from base 1. As encoded in the germline V gene, CDR1 is SNHLY while CDR2 is FYNNEI. Comment on this clone: Its cognate antigen has yet to be identified. Base qualities were left out, and no much larger clone turns up one base away.

TCR CDR3 regions were amplified from genomic DNA by multiplex PCR using the deep immunoSEQ assay. For each cell subset, the extracted genomic DNA was distributed evenly across all wells of several immunoSEQ 96-well plates, and each plate served as one replicate. Each replicate PCR for sorted subsets received around 200 ng genomic DNA, equal to about 30,000 T cell genomes. The purified libraries were quantified using a Qubit 3.0 fluorometer, sized with a Bioanalyzer 2100, and then quantified again using the KAPA Library Quantification kit. Every immunoSEQ 96-well plate was sequenced on a separate single-read 150-cycle Illumina NextSeq 550 flow cell. In the source study's methods: Because the immunoSEQ output included only junctional sequences and no quality scores, the filtering could not be the same as the filtering used for full-length reads. To assign V/J genes and CDR3, sequences were annotated against IMGT germline references using PyIR, a Python wrapper for IgBLAST v1.9. Reads were filtered out if the reads had weak V/J assignments (E-value above 1e-6), no CDR3, stop codons, out-of-frame junctions, or ambiguous translated residues. A V3J clonotype was defined by an identical inferred V gene, J gene, and CDR3 amino acid sequence. Percentage overlap between repertoires was calculated by dividing the number of shared unique clonotypes by the size of the smaller repertoire. Three approaches were used to assess repertoire richness: RTK rarefaction, the Chao1 estimator, and Recon v2.1 estimates of unobserved clonotypes. Generation probabilities were computed with OLGA for all TCRbeta clonotypes obtained by the gDNA method from several donors. TCRdb provides this immuneACCESS table in a form limited to in-frame rearrangements. Some clones are lacking; in checked studies, under half of them reflect an unresolved V gene, and why the rest are absent is not known. Clonal size and the V and J genes are those of that table, whereas D and trimming came from the DNA. Recorded for this sample are roughly 2.1 million clones; about 92% of them occurred a single time. The ten largest clones represent around 1.7% of the sample.

CD8 naive samples consisted of CD45RO-negative cells that were positively selected for CCR7, yielding a CD45RA+CCR7+ population without TemRA cells. The donors were healthy, HIV-negative adults who had no recently reported acute infections or vaccinations. Only Caucasian adults living in Nashville, Tennessee, USA were represented among the donors. Blood was collected by leukapheresis, and PBMCs were isolated by Ficoll-Histopaque density gradient centrifugation and then cryopreserved in liquid nitrogen vapor phase. Analytical flow cytometry was used to check the purity and quantity of each magnetically sorted T cell population. Each sorted fraction had its genomic DNA isolated and then quantified by UV absorbance on a Nanodrop 2000c.

This receptor chain uses TRBV2 and TRBJ2-5; the D gene assignment is ambiguous. The receptor was derived from a young man in good health. Some clones in this sample may be carry-over from other donors' samples. What was sequenced was naive CD8+ T cells from PBMCs. In the paper's terms, the cell subset or site label means: CD45RA+CCR7+. The CDR3 reads CASSRTGRGADQETQYF. The DNA reads as follows: TGTGCCAGCAGCCGGACGGGCAGAGGCGCGGACCAAGAGACCCAGTACTTC.